This T cell receptor beta chain comes out of a study of blood T cell repertoires in COVID-19. In the study overall: Specimens from acute and convalescent COVID-19 originated in the United States, Italy and Spain. Sample material is recorded as cDNA or gDNA derived from T cells, B-cell-depleted T cells, or PBMCs.

In the original workflow: Counts of nucleated cells, estimated from reference gene primer amplification, were obtained. Generated by immunoSEQ multiplex PCR, the TCRdb table keeps only in-frame clones and is missing some. The V and J calls and clone size come from that table; D and trimming were worked out from the DNA. The sample lists 250,000 to 400,000 clones, roughly nine tenths seen once, with 2.9% in the top ten. A Seattle source enrolled patients during active infection and followed them longitudinally. The TCR originated in a woman in her thirties with COVID-19, enrolled during active disease. Sequencing was done on a sample of peripheral blood.

As DNA, the CDR3 is TGTGCCAGTAGTACGGGACAGGGGAGCTATGGCTACACCTTC. Protein sequence: CASSTGQGSYGYTF. The rearrangement joins TRBV19 to TRBJ1-2, with 10 bases fitting TRBD1. This CDR3 spans 14 amino acids. Germline V gives CDR1 LNHDA, CDR2 SQIVND (reference sequence). V was pared by 4 bases and J by 4 bases, with 3 bases of the junction left unmatched. Looking up the rest from reference TRBV19 and TRBJ1-2 gives the full variable domain: DGGITQSPKYLFRKEGQNVTLSCEQNLNHDAMYWYRQDPGQGLRLIYYSQIVNDFQKGDIAEGYSVSREKKESFPLTVTSAQKNPTAFYLCASSTGQGSYGYTFGSGTRLTVV.